The clone carrying this TCR beta chain came up a few times. MiXCR, run by TCRdb on the RT-PCR reads, gives a single entry per CDR3 protein. The data show 550,000 to 750,000 distinct CDR3 sequences, more than 13% seen once. CDR1 and CDR2 from the germline V gene are MDHEN and SYDVKM. There are 13 residues in the CDR3. V was clipped by 6 bases and J by 11 bases; unmatched bases: 9. Sequenced material: memory CD4+ T cells from blood. This TCR was recovered from a female donor in good health, serving as a healthy control. The chain combines TRBV28 with TRBJ1-1; 10 nucleotides agree with TRBD1. CDR3 loop: CASSIRDRGRAFF. DNA of the CDR3: TGTGCCAGCAGCATTAGGGACAGGGGAAGGGCTTTCTTT.